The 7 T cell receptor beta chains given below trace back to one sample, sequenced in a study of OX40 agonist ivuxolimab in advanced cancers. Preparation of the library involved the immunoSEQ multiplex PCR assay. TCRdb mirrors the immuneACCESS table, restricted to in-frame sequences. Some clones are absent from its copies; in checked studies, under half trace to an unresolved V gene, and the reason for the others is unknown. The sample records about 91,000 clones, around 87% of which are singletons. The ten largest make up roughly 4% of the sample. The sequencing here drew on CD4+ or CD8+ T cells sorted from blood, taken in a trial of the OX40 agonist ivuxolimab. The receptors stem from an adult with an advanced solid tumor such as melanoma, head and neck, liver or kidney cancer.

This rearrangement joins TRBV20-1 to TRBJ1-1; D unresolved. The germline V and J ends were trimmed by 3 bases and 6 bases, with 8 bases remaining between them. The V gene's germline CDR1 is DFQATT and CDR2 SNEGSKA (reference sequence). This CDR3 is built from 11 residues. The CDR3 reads CSASQEPEAFF. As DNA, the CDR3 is TGCAGTGCTAGCCAAGAACCTGAAGCTTTCTTT.

The CDR3 sequence is CASSLGLSAPTEAFF. CDR3 bases: TGCGCCAGCAGCTTGGGCCTTTCAGCCCCAACTGAAGCTTTCTTT. The chain recombines TRBV5-1 with TRBJ1-1; D not certain. Germline values: CDR1 SGHRS, CDR2 YFSETQ. CDR3 length equals 15 residues. The ends were cut back, 0 bases at V and 5 bases at J, with 14 bases in the middle.

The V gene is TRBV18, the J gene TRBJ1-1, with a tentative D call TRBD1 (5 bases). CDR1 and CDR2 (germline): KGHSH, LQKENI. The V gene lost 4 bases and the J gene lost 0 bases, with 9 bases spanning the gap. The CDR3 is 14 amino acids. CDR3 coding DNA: TGTGCCAGCTCACTGGACACAGTGAACACTGAAGCTTTCTTT. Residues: CASSLDTVNTEAFF.

The CDR3 here is CSAQGVTGELFF. The CDR3, as DNA: TGCAGCGCCCAGGGGGTCACCGGGGAGCTGTTTTTT. This chain links TRBV29-1 with TRBJ2-2; 7 bases map to TRBD1. CDR3 size: 12 residues. In germline, CDR1 is SQVTM, CDR2 ANQGSEA. After removal of 7 bases from V and 4 bases from J, the junction contained 3 bases not matched to a gene.

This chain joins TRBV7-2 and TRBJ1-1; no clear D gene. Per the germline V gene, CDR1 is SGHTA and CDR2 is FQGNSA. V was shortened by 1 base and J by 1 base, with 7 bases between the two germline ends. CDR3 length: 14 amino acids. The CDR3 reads CASSLGGRNTEAFF. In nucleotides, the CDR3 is TGTGCCAGCAGCTTAGGAGGCAGGAACACTGAAGCTTTCTTT.

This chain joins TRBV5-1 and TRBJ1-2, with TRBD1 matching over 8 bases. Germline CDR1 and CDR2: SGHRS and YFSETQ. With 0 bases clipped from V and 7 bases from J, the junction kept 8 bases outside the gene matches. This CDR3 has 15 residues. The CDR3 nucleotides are TGCGCCAGCAGCTTGGTGACAGGGGCAGAGCGTGGCTACACCTTC. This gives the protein CASSLVTGAERGYTF.

Here the CDR3 DNA reads TGTGCCAGCAGCTTAGGTAGCGGGGAGACCCAGTACTTC. This codes for CASSLGSGETQYF. The V call is TRBV11-2, the J call TRBJ2-5; 7 positions agree with TRBD2. The CDR3 loop spans 13 amino acids. With V trimmed by 1 base and J by 5 bases, 1 base remained unmatched. Germline CDR1 is SGHAT and CDR2 is FQNNGV.